The 2 T cell receptor beta chains given below trace back to one sample, sequenced in a study of control samples from healthy donors and cancer patients. Produced via immunoSEQ multiplex PCR; TCRdb's table is partial and in-frame only. The repertoire has about 80,000 clones, roughly 90% of them found once; the top ten carry 4.5% to 7%. Sequences were obtained from blood. The receptor source for this set is a man between 45 and 60 years old in good health.

The V call is TRBV27, the J call TRBJ1-1; D not certain. V was pared by 6 bases and J by 4 bases, with 12 bases between. Germline loops: CDR1 MNHEY, CDR2 SMNVEV (reference sequence). This CDR3 has 13 residues. CDR3 amino acids: CASSPSIRTEAFF. CDR3 in DNA: TGTGCCAGCAGCCCATCAATCCGCACTGAAGCTTTCTTT.

The rearrangement links TRBV5-4 to TRBJ2-1; 8 bases map to TRBD2. Germline CDR1 SGHNT, CDR2 YYREEE (reference sequence). The V segment lost 4 bases and the J segment 5 bases; nucleotides outside the gene matches: 20. The CDR3 runs to 19 residues. The CDR3 protein is CASSPGRGGTPNINNEQFF. The CDR3 region has the DNA TGTGCCAGCAGCCCCGGCCGGGGGGGGACACCCAACATTAACAATGAGCAGTTCTTC.